This T cell receptor beta chain was identified in a study of T cell clones after liver transplantation (dated by TCRdb to between 2018 and 2020). For the study in its entirety: ITN030ST, the source of the samples, was a randomized trial that attempted immunosuppression withdrawal within 2 years of liver transplantation. After a pre-transplant mixed lymphocyte reaction, TCRbeta sequencing was used to pinpoint donor-reactive T cell clones, which were subsequently tracked in post-transplant blood. As an antigen-independent comparator for donor-reactive sequences, third party-reactive TCRbeta sequences were also identified from pre-transplant MLRs. Of the eight recipients, a few were HCV-positive, while the remaining recipients had been transplanted for non-autoimmune, non-viral indications. Subjects received no induction therapy and standard immunosuppression until randomization at 12-24 months post-transplant. Tolerance meant complete immunosuppression withdrawal for at least one year without liver enzymes rising beyond twice the upper limit of normal. Blood samples were collected pre-transplant, pre-randomization before withdrawal, and post-randomization after either complete withdrawal or failed withdrawal. The studied cohort comprised 8 liver transplant recipients, 3 classified as tolerant and 5 as non-tolerant.

Thawed unstimulated PBMCs were stained for CD3, CD4 and CD8 and FACS-sorted into CD3+CD4+ and CD3+CD8+ populations. Randomization to immunosuppression withdrawal applied to every one of the 8 studied subjects. The Qiagen DNeasy Blood and Tissue Kit was used for isolation of genomic DNA. This clone was seen once. Its antigen is not yet known. One base away there is no much larger clone; base qualities are not given. What the research found in general, with its limitations: A significant post-transplant decrease in circulating donor-reactive CD4 TCRbeta sequences was observed in most of the 8 subjects, irrespective of tolerance or HCV status. After accounting for repertoire turnover, donor-reactive detection was significantly reduced in 7 of 8 subjects for CD4 and 8 of 8 for CD8. Because allograft tissue specimens were not available, migration of donor-reactive T cells into the graft, rather than deletion, may have occurred. In two subjects, low numbers of available donor cells limited the measurable donor-reactive repertoire. Donor-reactive sequences decreased more than third party-reactive sequences, which suggests partial antigen-specific deletion that was not related to withdrawal success. The conclusions were preliminary, being limited by small, heterogeneous patient numbers and by non-standardized post-transplant time points.

Frozen genomic DNA underwent high-throughput TCRbeta CDR3 sequencing by immunoSEQ, including PCR amplification, mapping, bias correction and internal controls. Per the source publication's procedure: Productive rearrangements were kept, and unique TCRbeta sequences were defined by CDR3 nucleotide sequence plus V and J gene. Donor-reactive sequences required at least 5-fold expansion in CFSE-low cells versus unstimulated pre-transplant cells and at least 0.01% frequency. Per-subject minimum frequency thresholds, based on the lowest-template unstimulated sample, ensured at least 90% detection power. Jensen-Shannon divergence between the top 1000 TCRbeta sequences post-transplant and pre-transplant was used to measure repertoire turnover. Two-sided Fisher's exact tests were used to test for changes in the detection of donor-reactive sequences. TCRdb's version of the immuneACCESS table is confined to in-frame rearrangements and falls short of the full clone set. An unresolved V gene accounts for under half of the shortfall where checked; the remainder is of unknown origin. Clone size and the V and J calls come from that table; the DNA yielded D and trimming. The sample data list some 120,000 clones, and less than 95% of these were observed just once. Clones ranked in the top ten supply approximately 0.88% of the sample.

Sequences were derived from CD4+ T cells from blood, sampled 12 months after liver transplant. The TCR comes from a human patient who received a liver transplant. In patients who had a transplant, some T cells may come from the graft donor.

The DNA reads TGTGCCAGCAGCCGAGTCCTGGATGGCTACACCTTC. This encodes CASSRVLDGYTF. Recombination connected TRBV7-8 to TRBJ1-2, with no reliable assignment of the D segment. In the germline V gene, CDR1 corresponds to SGHVS and CDR2 to FQNEAQ. The trim is 5 bases for V and 6 bases for J, with a gap of 10 bases between the germline ends. From its cysteine to its phenylalanine, the CDR3 spans 12 amino acids. CDR3 DNA only is kept here, 36 bases in frame from base 1.